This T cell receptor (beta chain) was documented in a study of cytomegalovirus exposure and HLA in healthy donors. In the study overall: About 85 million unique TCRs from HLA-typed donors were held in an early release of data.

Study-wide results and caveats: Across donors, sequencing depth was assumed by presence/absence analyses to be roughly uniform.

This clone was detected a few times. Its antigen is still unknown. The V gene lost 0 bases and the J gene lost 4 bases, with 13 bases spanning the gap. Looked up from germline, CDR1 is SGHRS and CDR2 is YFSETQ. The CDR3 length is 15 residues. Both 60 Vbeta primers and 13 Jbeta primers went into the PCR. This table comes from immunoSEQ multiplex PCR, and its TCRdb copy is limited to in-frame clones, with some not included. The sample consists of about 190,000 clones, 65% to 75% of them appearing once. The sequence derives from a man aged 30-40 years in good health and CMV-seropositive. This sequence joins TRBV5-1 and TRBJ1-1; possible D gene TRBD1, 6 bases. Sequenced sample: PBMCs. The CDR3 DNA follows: TGCGCCAGCAGCTTGGTAATGGGGGCCAGCACTGAAGCTTTCTTT. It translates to CASSLVMGASTEAFF. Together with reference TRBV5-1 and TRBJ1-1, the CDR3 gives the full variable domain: KAGVTQTPRYLIKTRGQQVTLSCSPISGHRSVSWYQQTPGQGLQFLFEYFSETQRNKGNFPGRFSGRQFSNSRSEMNVSTLELGDSALYLCASSLVMGASTEAFFGQGTRLTVV.